The rows below give T cell receptor beta chains drawn from one sample of a study of cytotoxic CD8 clonotypes in ibrutinib-treated CLL. Data came from immunoSEQ multiplex PCR; TCRdb stores just in-frame clones and leaves some out. This table has about 40,000 clones, 68% appearing once. Sequenced here: PBMCs, sampled at disease progression, from a patient treated with ibrutinib. The receptor source for this set is a human donor with chronic lymphocytic leukemia. Both conserved end residues are part of each CDR3. D genes are given only for firm matches. Clone size is given for some rows only: seen once, a few or many times, or a class if the clone is expanded.

CDR3 protein: CASYPTGGLTGELFF; CDR3 DNA: TGTGCCAGCTACCCGACAGGGGGACTCACCGGGGAGCTGTTTTTT; clone size: -; J gene: TRBJ2-2; D gene: TRBD1; V gene: TRBV6-1
CDR3 protein: CASSFSGTSGSFRETQYF; CDR3 DNA: TGTGCCAGCAGCTTTAGTGGGACTAGCGGGAGTTTTCGAGAGACCCAGTACTTC; clone size: -; J gene: TRBJ2-5; D gene: TRBD2; V gene: TRBV11-2
CDR3 protein: CASRPGTSRDEQFF; CDR3 DNA: TGTGCCAGCAGGCCTGGGACTAGTAGGGATGAGCAGTTCTTC; clone size: -; J gene: TRBJ2-1; D gene: TRBD2; V gene: TRBV9
CDR3 protein: CASSQEEGTVENIQYF; CDR3 DNA: TGCGCCAGCAGCCAAGAAGAGGGGACAGTTGAAAACATTCAGTACTTC; clone size: once; J gene: TRBJ2-4; D gene: TRBD1; V gene: TRBV4-1
CDR3 protein: CASSLGLRTDTQYF; CDR3 DNA: TGCGCCAGCAGCTTGGGGCTTCGGACAGATACGCAGTATTTT; clone size: once; J gene: TRBJ2-3; D gene: -; V gene: TRBV5-1
CDR3 protein: CASSQSWDYKNIQYF; CDR3 DNA: TGCGCCAGCAGCCAATCGTGGGACTACAAAAACATTCAGTACTTC; clone size: once; J gene: TRBJ2-4; D gene: TRBD2; V gene: TRBV4-3
CDR3 protein: CASSVEGYGELFF; CDR3 DNA: TGTGCCAGCAGCGTAGAAGGGTACGGGGAGCTGTTTTTT; clone size: -; J gene: TRBJ2-2; D gene: -; V gene: TRBV9
CDR3 protein: CASSQVRDQRYEQYF; CDR3 DNA: TGTGCCAGCAGCCAAGTCCGGGACCAGAGATACGAGCAGTACTTC; clone size: -; J gene: TRBJ2-7; D gene: -; V gene: TRBV4-2
CDR3 protein: CASSQAGGAATYEQYF; CDR3 DNA: TGCGCCAGCAGCCAGGCTGGGGGGGCAGCAACCTACGAGCAGTACTTC; clone size: few; J gene: TRBJ2-7; D gene: -; V gene: TRBV4-1
CDR3 protein: CASSTSLAGVGDTQYF; CDR3 DNA: TGTGCCAGCAGCACAAGTTTAGCGGGAGTTGGGGATACGCAGTATTTT; clone size: -; J gene: TRBJ2-3; D gene: TRBD2; V gene: TRBV5-8
CDR3 protein: CASSVYTGGQNEQFF; CDR3 DNA: TGTGCCAGCAGCGTTTATACGGGAGGGCAGAATGAGCAGTTCTTC; clone size: -; J gene: TRBJ2-1; D gene: TRBD2; V gene: TRBV9
CDR3 protein: CASSVASGITDTQYF; CDR3 DNA: TGTGCCAGCAGCGTAGCTAGCGGGATCACAGATACGCAGTATTTT; clone size: -; J gene: TRBJ2-3; D gene: TRBD2; V gene: TRBV9
CDR3 protein: CASSLEGSRQPQHF; CDR3 DNA: TGCGCCAGCAGCTTGGAGGGTTCGCGGCAGCCCCAGCATTTT; clone size: -; J gene: TRBJ1-5; D gene: -; V gene: TRBV5-1
CDR3 protein: CASRKEGLAGTDYYEQYF; CDR3 DNA: TGTGCCAGCAGAAAAGAGGGACTAGCGGGAACTGACTACTACGAGCAGTACTTC; clone size: few; J gene: TRBJ2-7; D gene: -; V gene: TRBV21-1
CDR3 protein: CAWRWTGENYGYTF; CDR3 DNA: TGTGCCTGGAGATGGACAGGGGAGAACTATGGCTACACCTTC; clone size: -; J gene: TRBJ1-2; D gene: TRBD1; V gene: TRBV30
CDR3 protein: CASSQDNRADYGYTF; CDR3 DNA: TGCGCCAGCAGCCAAGATAACAGGGCTGACTATGGCTACACCTTC; clone size: -; J gene: TRBJ1-2; D gene: -; V gene: TRBV4-3
CDR3 protein: CASSLTVGGDQPQHF; CDR3 DNA: TGTGCCAGCAGCTTAACGGTCGGGGGCGATCAGCCCCAGCATTTT; clone size: few; J gene: TRBJ1-5; D gene: -; V gene: TRBV7-9
CDR3 protein: CASKQGANTDTQYF; CDR3 DNA: TGTGCCAGCAAACAGGGGGCTAACACAGATACGCAGTATTTT; clone size: -; J gene: TRBJ2-3; D gene: TRBD1; V gene: TRBV7-3
CDR3 protein: CSVAPQRILDNEQFF; CDR3 DNA: TGCAGCGTTGCCCCACAAAGGATTCTCGACAATGAGCAGTTCTTC; clone size: once; J gene: TRBJ2-1; D gene: -; V gene: TRBV29-1
CDR3 protein: CAWRRMGLTGELFF; CDR3 DNA: TGTGCCTGGAGACGGATGGGGTTAACCGGGGAGCTGTTTTTT; clone size: medium-sized; J gene: TRBJ2-2; D gene: -; V gene: TRBV30
CDR3 protein: CAISERRGTSSYNEQFF; CDR3 DNA: TGTGCCATCAGTGAAAGGCGGGGGACTAGCTCCTACAATGAGCAGTTCTTC; clone size: -; J gene: TRBJ2-1; D gene: TRBD2; V gene: TRBV10-3
CDR3 protein: CASSLAGGYNEQFF; CDR3 DNA: TGTGCCAGCAGCCTCGCCGGAGGATACAATGAGCAGTTCTTC; clone size: -; J gene: TRBJ2-1; D gene: -; V gene: TRBV7-8
CDR3 protein: CASQLAGVETQYF; CDR3 DNA: TGTGCCAGCCAACTAGCGGGAGTTGAGACCCAGTACTTC; clone size: -; J gene: TRBJ2-5; D gene: TRBD2; V gene: TRBV7-9
CDR3 protein: CASSVGGSYEQYF; CDR3 DNA: TGCGCCAGCAGTGTGGGGGGCTCCTACGAGCAGTACTTC; clone size: -; J gene: TRBJ2-7; D gene: -; V gene: TRBV10-1